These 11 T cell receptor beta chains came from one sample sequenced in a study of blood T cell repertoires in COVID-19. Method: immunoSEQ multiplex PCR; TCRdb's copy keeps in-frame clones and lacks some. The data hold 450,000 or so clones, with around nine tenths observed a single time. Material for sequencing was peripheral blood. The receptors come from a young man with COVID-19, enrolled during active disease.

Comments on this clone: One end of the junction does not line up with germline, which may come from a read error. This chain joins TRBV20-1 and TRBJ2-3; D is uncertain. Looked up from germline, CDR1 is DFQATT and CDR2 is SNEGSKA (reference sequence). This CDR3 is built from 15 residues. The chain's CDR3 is CSASLRLPGTDTQYF. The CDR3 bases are TGTAGTGCTAGTCTAAGACTCCCCGGCACAGATACGCAGTATTTT.

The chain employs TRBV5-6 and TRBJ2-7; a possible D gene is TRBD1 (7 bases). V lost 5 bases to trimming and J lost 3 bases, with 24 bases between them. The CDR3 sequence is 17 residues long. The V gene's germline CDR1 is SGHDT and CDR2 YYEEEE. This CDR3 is CASSSQGVASENYEQYF. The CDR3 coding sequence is TGTGCCAGCAGTTCGCAGGGGGTGGCTAGCGAAAACTACGAGCAGTACTTC.

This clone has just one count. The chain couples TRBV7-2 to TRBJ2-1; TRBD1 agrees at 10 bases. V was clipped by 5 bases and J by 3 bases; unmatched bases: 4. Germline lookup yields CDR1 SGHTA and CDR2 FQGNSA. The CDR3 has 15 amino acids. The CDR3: CASSLGTGVYNEQFF. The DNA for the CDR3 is TGTGCCAGCAGCCTAGGGACAGGGGTCTACAATGAGCAGTTCTTC.

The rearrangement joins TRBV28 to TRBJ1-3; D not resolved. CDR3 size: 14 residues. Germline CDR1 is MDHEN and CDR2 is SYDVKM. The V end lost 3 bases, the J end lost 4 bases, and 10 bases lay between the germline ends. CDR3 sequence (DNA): TGTGCCAGCAGTTTGGTGGAGTTCGGAAACACCATATATTTT. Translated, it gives CASSLVEFGNTIYF.

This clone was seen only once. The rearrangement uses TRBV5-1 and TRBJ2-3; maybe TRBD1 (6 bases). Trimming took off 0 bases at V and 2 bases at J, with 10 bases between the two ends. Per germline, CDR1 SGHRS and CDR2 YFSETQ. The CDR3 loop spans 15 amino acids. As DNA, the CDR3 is TGCGCCAGCAGCTTGGGACGGGGACACACAGATACGCAGTATTTT. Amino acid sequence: CASSLGRGHTDTQYF.

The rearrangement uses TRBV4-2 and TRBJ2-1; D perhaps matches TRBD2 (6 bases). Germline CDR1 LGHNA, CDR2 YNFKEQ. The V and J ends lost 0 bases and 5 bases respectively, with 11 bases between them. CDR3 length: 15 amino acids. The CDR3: CASSQDRAGNNEQFF. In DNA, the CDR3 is TGTGCCAGCAGCCAAGATCGGGCGGGGAACAATGAGCAGTTCTTC.

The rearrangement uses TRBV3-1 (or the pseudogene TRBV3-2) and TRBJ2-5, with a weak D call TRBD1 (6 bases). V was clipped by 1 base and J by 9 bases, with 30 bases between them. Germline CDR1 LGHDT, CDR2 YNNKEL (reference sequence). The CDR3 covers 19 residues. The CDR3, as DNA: TGTGCCAGCAGCCAAGTGTTTTCGGGGAGCCGGACAGCCCAAGGGGCCCAGTACTTC. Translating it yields CASSQVFSGSRTAQGAQYF.

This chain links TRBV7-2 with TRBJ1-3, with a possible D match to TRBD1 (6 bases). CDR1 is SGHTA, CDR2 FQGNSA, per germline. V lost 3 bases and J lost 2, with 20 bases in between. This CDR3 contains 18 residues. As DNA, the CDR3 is TGTGCCAGCAGCTTCTTACCTATATCAACAGGGACTGGAAACACCATATATTTT. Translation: CASSFLPISTGTGNTIYF.

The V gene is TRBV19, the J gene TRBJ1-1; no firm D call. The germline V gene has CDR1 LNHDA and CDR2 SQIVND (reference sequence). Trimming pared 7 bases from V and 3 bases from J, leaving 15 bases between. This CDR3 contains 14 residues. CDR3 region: CASTSDPGYTEAFF. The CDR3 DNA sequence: TGTGCCAGTACCTCAGACCCCGGGTACACTGAAGCTTTCTTT.

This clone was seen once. CDR3 in amino acids: CAWSIKGLANEKLFF. The CDR3 region has the DNA TGTGCCTGGAGTATAAAGGGGCTGGCTAATGAAAAACTGTTTTTT. V and J are TRBV30 and TRBJ1-4; a possible D gene is TRBD1 (5 bases). Between the trimmed V and J ends, which lost 2 bases and 3 bases, there was a span of 13 bases. Germline V CDR1 and CDR2: GTSNPN, SVGIG (reference sequence). This CDR3 contains 15 residues.

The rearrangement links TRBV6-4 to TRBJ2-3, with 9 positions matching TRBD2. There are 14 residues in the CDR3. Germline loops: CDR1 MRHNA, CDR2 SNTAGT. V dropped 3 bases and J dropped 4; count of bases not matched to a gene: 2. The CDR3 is CASSERGGSDTQYF. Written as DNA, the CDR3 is TGTGCCAGCAGTGAGCGGGGGGGGTCAGATACGCAGTATTTT.